This T cell receptor (beta chain) stems from a study of T cell responses to AZD1222 COVID-19 vaccine. CDR1 and CDR2 (germline): SGHRS, YFSETQ. V was cut by 0 bases and J by 7 bases, with 14 bases left in between. This CDR3 region has 15 residues. The study, taken as a whole, reports: As reported, nearly half of all spike-specific TCRs target variant regions that are unmutated. Every sample of the repertoires postdated the peak T cell response. Donors, mostly white British, included more females; clonal diversity was possibly underestimated. Of the AZD1222 recipients, only 5 or 6 were seropositive at baseline.

Remarks on this clone: As yet, its antigen is unknown.

TCRdb's table, derived via immunoSEQ multiplex PCR, lists solely in-frame clones and lacks some. The table lists under 120,000 clones, around 96% of them singletons. This receptor was obtained from an adult in good health. The V call is TRBV5-1, the J call TRBJ1-5; possibly TRBD1 for D (5 bases). The sample was peripheral blood, taken on day 0 of AZD1222 vaccination. CDR3 region: CASSLVPGEGQPQHF. The CDR3 DNA reads TGCGCCAGCAGCTTGGTACCGGGGGAGGGACAGCCCCAGCATTTT. Full variable domain (remainder filled in from reference TRBV5-1 and TRBJ1-5): KAGVTQTPRYLIKTRGQQVTLSCSPISGHRSVSWYQQTPGQGLQFLFEYFSETQRNKGNFPGRFSGRQFSNSRSEMNVSTLELGDSALYLCASSLVPGEGQPQHFGDGTRLSIL.